This TCR beta chain was captured by sequencing in a study of blood T cell repertoires in COVID-19. Overall study context: Sites in the United States, Italy and Spain provided acute and convalescent COVID-19 samples. Sample material is recorded as cDNA or gDNA derived from T cells, B-cell-depleted T cells, or PBMCs.

Trimming removed 0 bases from V and 0 bases from J, with 6 bases in between. The germline gives CDR1 SGHRS, CDR2 YFSETQ. The CDR3 runs to 15 residues. As processed by the authors: Reference gene primer amplification gave estimated nucleated cell counts. Clones were read by immunoSEQ multiplex PCR, and TCRdb kept only the in-frame ones, dropping some. The V and J calls and clone size come from that table; D and trimming were worked out from the DNA. The sample has roughly 160,000 clones, 74% seen once; the top ten hold 2.5% to 3%. This rearrangement joins TRBV5-1 to TRBJ2-2; no firm D call. Source material: peripheral blood. The TCR originated in a woman of 80 years or more with acute or convalescent COVID-19. DNA of the CDR3: TGCGCCAGCAGCTTGGCCGGTCCGAACACCGGGGAGCTGTTTTTT. It translates to CASSLAGPNTGELFF. Full variable domain (outside the CDR3, taken from reference TRBV5-1 and TRBJ2-2): KAGVTQTPRYLIKTRGQQVTLSCSPISGHRSVSWYQQTPGQGLQFLFEYFSETQRNKGNFPGRFSGRQFSNSRSEMNVSTLELGDSALYLCASSLAGPNTGELFFGEGSRLTVL.